This T cell receptor (beta chain) was documented in a study of identical twins. The V end lost 3 bases, the J end lost 2 bases, and 11 bases lay between the germline ends. Germline V gene lookup returns CDR1 SGHRS and CDR2 YFSETQ. The length of the CDR3 is 14 residues. TCRdb ran MiXCR on the 5' RACE reads and lists one entry per CDR3 protein. The data contain around 690,000 distinct CDR3 sequences, about 20% of them singletons. Separately, the same data were catalogued under a study of T cells expressing NK-cell markers. From that study: A few donors' CD3+CD56-NKG2C+ cells were dominated by the same clonotypes. Evidence did not settle whether expanded NKG2C+ T cell clones targeted HCMV.

The rearrangement joins TRBV5-1 to TRBJ2-5; D might be TRBD2 (7 bases). This clonotype was sampled from a woman under 30 in good health. The source material was PBMCs. The CDR3 is CASSWGGEQETQYF. CDR3 DNA sequence: TGCGCCAGCAGCTGGGGGGGCGAACAAGAGACCCAGTACTTC. The complete variable domain, with remaining parts taken from reference TRBV5-1 and TRBJ2-5, reads KAGVTQTPRYLIKTRGQQVTLSCSPISGHRSVSWYQQTPGQGLQFLFEYFSETQRNKGNFPGRFSGRQFSNSRSEMNVSTLELGDSALYLCASSWGGEQETQYFGPGTRLLVL.